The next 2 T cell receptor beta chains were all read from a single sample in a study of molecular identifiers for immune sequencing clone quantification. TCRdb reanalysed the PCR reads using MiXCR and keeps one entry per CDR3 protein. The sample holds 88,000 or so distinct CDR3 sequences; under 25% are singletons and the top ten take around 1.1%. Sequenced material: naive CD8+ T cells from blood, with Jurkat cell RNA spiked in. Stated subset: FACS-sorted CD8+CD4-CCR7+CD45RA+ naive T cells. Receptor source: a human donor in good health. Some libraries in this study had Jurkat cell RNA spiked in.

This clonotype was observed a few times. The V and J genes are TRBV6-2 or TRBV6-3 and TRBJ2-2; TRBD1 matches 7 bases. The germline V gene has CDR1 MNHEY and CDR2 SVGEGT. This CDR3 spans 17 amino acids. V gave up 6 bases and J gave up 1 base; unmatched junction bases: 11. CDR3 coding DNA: TGTGCCAGCAGCAACACCGAGGACAGGCTGAACACCGGGGAGCTGTTTTTT. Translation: CASSNTEDRLNTGELFF.

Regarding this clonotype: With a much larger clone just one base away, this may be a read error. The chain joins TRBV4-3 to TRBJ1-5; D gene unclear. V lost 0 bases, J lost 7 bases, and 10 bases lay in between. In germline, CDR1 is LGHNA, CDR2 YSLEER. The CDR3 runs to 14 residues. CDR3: CASSQDLDDQPQHF. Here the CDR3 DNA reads TGCGCCAGCAGCCAAGATCTCGACGACCAGCCCCAGCATTTT.